This T cell receptor beta chain was recovered during a study of cytomegalovirus exposure and HLA in healthy donors. PCR used 60 Vbeta primers and 13 Jbeta primers. Sequenced by immunoSEQ multiplex PCR; TCRdb stores in-frame clones only, minus some. The sample shows about 110,000 clones, about 76% of them seen only once. Germline loops: CDR1 MGHRA, CDR2 YSYEKL. This CDR3 is 15 amino acids long. V gave up 1 base and J gave up 6 bases; unmatched junction bases: 8. Sample: PBMCs. V gene TRBV4-1 combines with J gene TRBJ2-7; 8 nucleotides agree with TRBD1. The source is a man between 40 and 49 years old in good health and CMV-seronegative. The DNA for the CDR3 is TGCGCCAGCAGCCAAGGCCCCTCTACAGGGGGCGAGCAGTACTTC. Protein: CASSQGPSTGGEQYF.